This T cell receptor beta chain was recovered during a study of somatic mutations in cytotoxic T cells in rheumatoid arthritis. The repertoire was sequenced with immunoSEQ multiplex PCR; TCRdb's copy has only in-frame clones and lacks some. This table holds 4,000 to 6,000 clones, around 78% found once. The CDR3 extends over 13 amino acids. In germline, CDR1 is SGHAT, CDR2 FQNNGV. Trimming cost V 5 bases and J 2 bases; bases outside gene matches: 3. The TCR was taken from a man between 65 and 79 years old with rheumatoid arthritis. The sequenced sample was CD8+ T cells sorted from blood. The V call is TRBV11-2, the J call TRBJ2-7, with 7 bases fitting TRBD1. CDR3: CASSQGTAYEQYF. CDR3 nucleotide sequence: TGTGCCAGCAGCCAAGGGACAGCCTACGAGCAGTACTTC.